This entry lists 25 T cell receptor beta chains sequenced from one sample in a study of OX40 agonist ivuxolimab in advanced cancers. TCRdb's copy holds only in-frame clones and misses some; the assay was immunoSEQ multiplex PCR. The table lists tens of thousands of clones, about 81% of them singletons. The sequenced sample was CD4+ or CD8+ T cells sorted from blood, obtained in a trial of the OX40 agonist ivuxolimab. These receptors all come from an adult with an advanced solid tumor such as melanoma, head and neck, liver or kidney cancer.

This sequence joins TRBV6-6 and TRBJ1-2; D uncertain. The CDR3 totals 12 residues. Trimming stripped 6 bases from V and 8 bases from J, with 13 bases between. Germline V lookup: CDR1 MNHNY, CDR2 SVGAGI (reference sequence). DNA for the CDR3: TGTGCCAGCAGCACCGAGGGTTCAGGCTACACCTTC. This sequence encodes CASSTEGSGYTF.

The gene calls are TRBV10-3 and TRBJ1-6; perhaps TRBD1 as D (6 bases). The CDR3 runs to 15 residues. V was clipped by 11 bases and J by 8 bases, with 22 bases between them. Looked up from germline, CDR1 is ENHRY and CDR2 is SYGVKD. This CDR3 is CAAASGAIYDSPLHF. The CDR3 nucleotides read TGTGCCGCCGCGTCGGGGGCGATTTACGATTCACCCCTCCACTTT.

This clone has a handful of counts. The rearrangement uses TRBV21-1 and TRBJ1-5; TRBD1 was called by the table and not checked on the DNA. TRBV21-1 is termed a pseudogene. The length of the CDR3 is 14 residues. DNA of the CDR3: TGTGCCAGCAGCAATGGGCAGGGCTATCAGCCCCAGCATTTT. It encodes CASSNGQGYQPQHF.

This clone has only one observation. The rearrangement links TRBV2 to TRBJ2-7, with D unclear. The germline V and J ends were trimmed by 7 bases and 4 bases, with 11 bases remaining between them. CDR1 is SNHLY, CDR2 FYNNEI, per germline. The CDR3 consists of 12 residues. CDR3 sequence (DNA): TGTGCCAGCACCAGAACCGGGTACGAGCAGTACTTC. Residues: CASTRTGYEQYF. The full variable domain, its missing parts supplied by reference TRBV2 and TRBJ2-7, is EPEVTQTPSHQVTQMGQEVILRCVPISNHLYFYWYRQILGQKVEFLVSFYNNEISEKSEIFDDQFSVERPDGSNFTLKIRSTKLEDSAMYFCASTRTGYEQYFGPGTRLTVT.

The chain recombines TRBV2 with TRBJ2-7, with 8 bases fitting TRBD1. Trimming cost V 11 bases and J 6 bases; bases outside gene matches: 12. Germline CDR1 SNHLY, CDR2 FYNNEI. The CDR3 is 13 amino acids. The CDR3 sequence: CAGLRDRMSEQYF. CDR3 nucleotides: TGTGCCGGGCTCCGGGACAGGATGTCCGAGCAGTACTTC.

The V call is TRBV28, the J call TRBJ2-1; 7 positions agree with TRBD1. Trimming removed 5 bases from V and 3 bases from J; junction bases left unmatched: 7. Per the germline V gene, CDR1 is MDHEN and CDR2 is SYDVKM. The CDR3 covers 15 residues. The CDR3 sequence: CASSPPTGNYNEQFF. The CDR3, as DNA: TGTGCCAGCAGTCCCCCGACAGGGAACTACAATGAGCAGTTCTTC.

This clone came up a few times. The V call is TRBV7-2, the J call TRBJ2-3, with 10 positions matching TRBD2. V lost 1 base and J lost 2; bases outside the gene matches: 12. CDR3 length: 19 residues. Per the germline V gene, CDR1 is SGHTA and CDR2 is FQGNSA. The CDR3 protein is CASSLVWASGGLDTDTQYF. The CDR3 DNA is TGTGCCAGCAGCTTAGTGTGGGCTAGCGGGGGACTCGACACAGATACGCAGTATTTT. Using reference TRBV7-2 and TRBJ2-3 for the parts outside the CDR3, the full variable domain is GAGVSQSPSNKVTEKGKDVELRCDPISGHTALYWYRQSLGQGLEFLIYFQGNSAPDKSGLPSDRFSAERTGGSVSTLTIQRTQQEDSAVYLCASSLVWASGGLDTDTQYFGPGTRLTVL.

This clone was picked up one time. CDR3 coding DNA: TGCGCCAGCAGCCGACAGGGGAGTTCACCCCTCCACTTT. It translates to CASSRQGSSPLHF. This chain connects TRBV10-2 to TRBJ1-6; 8 nucleotides line up with TRBD1. CDR1 and CDR2 from the germline V gene are WSHSY and SAAADI. With V trimmed by 6 bases and J by 9 bases, 4 bases remained unmatched. The CDR3 is 13 amino acids.

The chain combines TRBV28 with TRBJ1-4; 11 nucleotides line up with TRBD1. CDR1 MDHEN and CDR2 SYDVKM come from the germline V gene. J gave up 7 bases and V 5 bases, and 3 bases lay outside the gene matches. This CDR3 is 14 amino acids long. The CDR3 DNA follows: TGTGCCAGCAGTCCCGGGACAGGGGGTGAAAAACTGTTTTTT. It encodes CASSPGTGGEKLFF.

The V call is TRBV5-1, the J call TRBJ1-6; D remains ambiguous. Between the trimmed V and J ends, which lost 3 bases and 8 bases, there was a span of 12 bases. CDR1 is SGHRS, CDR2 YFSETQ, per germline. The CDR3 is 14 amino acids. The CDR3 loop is CASSSDLRDSPLHF. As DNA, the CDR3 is TGCGCCAGCAGCTCGGACTTAAGAGATTCACCCCTCCACTTT.

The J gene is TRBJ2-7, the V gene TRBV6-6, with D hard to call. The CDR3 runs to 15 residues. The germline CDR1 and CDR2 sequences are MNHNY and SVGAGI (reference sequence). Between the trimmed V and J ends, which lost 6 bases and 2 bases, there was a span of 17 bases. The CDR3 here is CASRPLLGTTYEQYF. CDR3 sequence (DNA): TGTGCCAGCAGACCCCTTTTGGGCACGACCTACGAGCAGTACTTC.

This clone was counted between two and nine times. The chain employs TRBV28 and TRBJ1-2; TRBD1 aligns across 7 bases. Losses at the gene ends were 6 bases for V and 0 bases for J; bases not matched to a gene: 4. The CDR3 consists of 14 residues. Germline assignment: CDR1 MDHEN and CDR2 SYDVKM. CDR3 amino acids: CASRGTVANYGYTF. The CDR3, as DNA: TGTGCCAGCAGGGGGACAGTCGCTAACTATGGCTACACCTTC.

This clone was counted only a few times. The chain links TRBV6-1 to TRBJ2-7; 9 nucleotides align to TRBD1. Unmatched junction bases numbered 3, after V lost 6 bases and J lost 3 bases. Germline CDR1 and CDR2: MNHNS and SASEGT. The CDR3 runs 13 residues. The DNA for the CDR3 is TGTGCCAGCAGGCCGGGACAGGGCTACGAGCAGTACTTC. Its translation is CASRPGQGYEQYF.

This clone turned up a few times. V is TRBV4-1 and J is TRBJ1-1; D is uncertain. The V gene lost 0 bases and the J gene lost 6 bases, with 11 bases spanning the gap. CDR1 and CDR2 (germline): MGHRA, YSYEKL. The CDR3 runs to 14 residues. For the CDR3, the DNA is TGCGCCAGCAGCCAAGAAGCAATTTCCGCTGAAGCTTTCTTT. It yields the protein CASSQEAISAEAFF.

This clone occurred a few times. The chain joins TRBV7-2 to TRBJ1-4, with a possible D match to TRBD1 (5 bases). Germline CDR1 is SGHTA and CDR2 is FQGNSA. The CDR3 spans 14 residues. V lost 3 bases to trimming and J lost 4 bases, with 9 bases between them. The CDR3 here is CASSFGGGNEKLFF. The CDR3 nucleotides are TGTGCCAGCAGCTTCGGGGGTGGTAATGAAAAACTGTTTTTT.

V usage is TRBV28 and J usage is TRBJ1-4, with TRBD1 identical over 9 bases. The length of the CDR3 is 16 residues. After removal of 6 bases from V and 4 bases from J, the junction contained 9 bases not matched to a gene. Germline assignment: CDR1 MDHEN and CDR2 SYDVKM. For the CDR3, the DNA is TGTGCCAGCAGACAGTCGGACAGGGGCTATAATGAAAAACTGTTTTTT. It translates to CASRQSDRGYNEKLFF.

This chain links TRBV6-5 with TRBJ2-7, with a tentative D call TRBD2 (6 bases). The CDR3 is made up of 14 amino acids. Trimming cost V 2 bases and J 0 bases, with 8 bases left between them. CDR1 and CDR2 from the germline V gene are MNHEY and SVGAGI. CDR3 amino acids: CASSYRRGSYEQYF. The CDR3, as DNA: TGTGCCAGCAGTTACCGGAGGGGCTCCTACGAGCAGTACTTC.

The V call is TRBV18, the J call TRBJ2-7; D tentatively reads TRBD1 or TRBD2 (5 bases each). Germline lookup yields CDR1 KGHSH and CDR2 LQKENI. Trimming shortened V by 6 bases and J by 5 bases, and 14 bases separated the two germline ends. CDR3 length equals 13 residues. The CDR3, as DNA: TGTGCCAGCTCGGCGACCGGGACCCACGAGCAGTACTTC. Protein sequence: CASSATGTHEQYF. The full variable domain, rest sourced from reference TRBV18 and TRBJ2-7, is NAGVMQNPRHLVRRRGQEARLRCSPMKGHSHVYWYRQLPEEGLKFMVYLQKENIIDESGMPKERFSAEFPKEGPSILRIQQVVRGDSAAYFCASSATGTHEQYFGPGTRLTVT.

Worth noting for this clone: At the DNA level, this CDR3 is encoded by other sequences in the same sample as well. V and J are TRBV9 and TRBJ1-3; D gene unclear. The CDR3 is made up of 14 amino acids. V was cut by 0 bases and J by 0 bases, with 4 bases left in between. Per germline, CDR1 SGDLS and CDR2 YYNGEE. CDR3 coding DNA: TGTGCCAGCAGCGTAGAGGGCTCTGGAAACACCATATATTTT. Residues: CASSVEGSGNTIYF.

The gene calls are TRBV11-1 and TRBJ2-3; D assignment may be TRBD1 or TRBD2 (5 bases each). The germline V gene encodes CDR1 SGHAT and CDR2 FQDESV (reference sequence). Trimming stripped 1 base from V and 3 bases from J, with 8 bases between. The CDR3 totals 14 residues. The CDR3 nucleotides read TGTGCCAGCAGCTTAGACTGGGGGACAGATACGCAGTATTTT. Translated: CASSLDWGTDTQYF.

For the CDR3, the DNA is TGCGCCAGCAGCTCAGGGACAGGAGGAGAGACCCAGTACTTC. The encoded protein is CASSSGTGGETQYF. The rearrangement joins TRBV5-1 to TRBJ2-5; 8 bases agree with TRBD1. Germline CDR1 and CDR2: SGHRS and YFSETQ. With V trimmed by 3 bases and J by 4 bases, 5 bases remained unmatched. The CDR3 is 14 residues long.

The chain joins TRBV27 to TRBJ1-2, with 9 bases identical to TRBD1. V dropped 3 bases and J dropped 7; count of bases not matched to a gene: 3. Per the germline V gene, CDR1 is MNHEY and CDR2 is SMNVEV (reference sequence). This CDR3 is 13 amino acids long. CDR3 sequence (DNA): TGTGCCAGCAGTTTGGGACAGGGAGGTGGCTACACCTTC. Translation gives CASSLGQGGGYTF.

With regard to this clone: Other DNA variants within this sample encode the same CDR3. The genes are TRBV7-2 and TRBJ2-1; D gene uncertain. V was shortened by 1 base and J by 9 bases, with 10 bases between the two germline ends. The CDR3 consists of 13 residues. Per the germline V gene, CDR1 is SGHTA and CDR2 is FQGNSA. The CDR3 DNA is TGTGCCAGCAGCTTAGGATTGGACGGTGAGCAGTTCTTC. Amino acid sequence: CASSLGLDGEQFF.

In DNA, the CDR3 is TGCGCCAGCAGCTTTAGCGGGACGGTCTCTGGGGCCAACGTCCTGACTTTC. Translated, it gives CASSFSGTVSGANVLTF. V gene TRBV5-1 combines with J gene TRBJ2-6, with 8 bases lining up with TRBD2. The CDR3 runs to 17 residues. Losses at the gene ends were 2 bases for V and 0 bases for J; bases not matched to a gene: 4. Germline CDR1 reads SGHRS; CDR2 reads YFSETQ.

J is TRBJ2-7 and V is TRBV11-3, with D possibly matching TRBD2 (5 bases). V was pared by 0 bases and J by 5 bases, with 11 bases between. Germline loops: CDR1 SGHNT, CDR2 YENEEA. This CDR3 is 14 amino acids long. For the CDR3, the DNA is TGTGCCAGCAGCTTAGATAATGACTACCACGAGCAGTACTTC. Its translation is CASSLDNDYHEQYF.